These T cell receptor beta chains were read from a single sample in a study of esophageal squamous cell carcinoma under preoperative chemotherapy. TCRdb reprocessed the PCR reads via MiXCR and lists one record per CDR3 protein. The sample includes roughly 15,000 distinct CDR3 sequences, under 55% seen only once; the top ten take roughly 28%. Sample collection was performed from a patient given preoperative chemotherapy. Every receptor here comes from a human donor with esophageal squamous cell carcinoma. The donor label of this sample is uncertain. The CDR3 runs from the conserved cysteine through the conserved F or W. The order of the fields is clone size, D gene, J gene, V gene, CDR3 DNA, CDR3 protein. The D gene is left open where the match is weak. Size is omitted from some rows. Given values are once, few, many or a class for expanded clones.

clone_size: few; d_call: NA; j_call: TRBJ1-1; v_call: TRBV27; cdr3_nt: TGTGCCAGCAGGGACGACTCGGGGGGAATTATCACTGAAGCTTTCTTT; cdr3_aa: CASRDDSGGIITEAFF
clone_size: NA; d_call: TRBD2; j_call: TRBJ2-7; v_call: TRBV12-5; cdr3_nt: TGTGCTAGTGGCCCTAGCGGGAGGGGTGAGCAGTACTTC; cdr3_aa: CASGPSGRGEQYF
clone_size: once; d_call: TRBD1; j_call: TRBJ1-5; v_call: TRBV7-8; cdr3_nt: TGTGCCAGCAGCGAGGGGACAGGAGGTGGTAATCAGCCCCAGCATTTT; cdr3_aa: CASSEGTGGGNQPQHF
clone_size: NA; d_call: NA; j_call: TRBJ2-5; v_call: TRBV7-2; cdr3_nt: TGTGCCAGCAGCGCTTCGGCGGGGCAAGAGACCCAGTACTTC; cdr3_aa: CASSASAGQETQYF
clone_size: few; d_call: NA; j_call: TRBJ1-5; v_call: TRBV6-5; cdr3_nt: TGTGCCAGCAGTTCAAAGGGTCCCCAAAACAATCAGCCCCAGCATTTT; cdr3_aa: CASSSKGPQNNQPQHF
clone_size: NA; d_call: TRBD2; j_call: TRBJ2-3; v_call: TRBV6-1; cdr3_nt: TGTGCCAGCAGTAGGGAAGTAGCGGGAGGGCCTGATACGCAGTATTTT; cdr3_aa: CASSREVAGGPDTQYF
clone_size: large; d_call: NA; j_call: TRBJ2-5; v_call: TRBV7-8; cdr3_nt: TGTGCCAGCAGCTTAGGGGATTTACAGTACTTC; cdr3_aa: CASSLGDLQYF
clone_size: few; d_call: TRBD2; j_call: TRBJ2-3; v_call: TRBV7-2; cdr3_nt: TGTGCCAGCAGCTTACTAGCGGGGGTTATCACAGATACGCAGTATTTT; cdr3_aa: CASSLLAGVITDTQYF
clone_size: NA; d_call: TRBD1; j_call: TRBJ2-1; v_call: TRBV12-3/TRBV12-4; cdr3_nt: TGTGCCAGCAGAGTAGGACAGGGGGCATATAATGAGCAGTTCTTC; cdr3_aa: CASRVGQGAYNEQFF
clone_size: NA; d_call: NA; j_call: TRBJ2-3; v_call: TRBV7-3; cdr3_nt: TGTGCCAGCAGGCTAGACACCAAAAACACGCAGTATTTC; cdr3_aa: CASRLDTKNTQYF
clone_size: NA; d_call: NA; j_call: TRBJ2-3; v_call: TRBV7-8; cdr3_nt: TGTGCCAGGAGCCTGTGGGCCACAGATACTCAGTATTTC; cdr3_aa: CARSLWATDTQYF
clone_size: NA; d_call: NA; j_call: TRBJ2-3; v_call: TRBV12-5; cdr3_nt: TGTGCTAGTGGTTTTCCAGATACGCAGTATTTT; cdr3_aa: CASGFPDTQYF
clone_size: NA; d_call: NA; j_call: TRBJ2-5; v_call: TRBV11-3; cdr3_nt: TGTGCCAGCAGCTTAGGCCCTCGGGGGGAGACCCAGTACTTC; cdr3_aa: CASSLGPRGETQYF
clone_size: NA; d_call: NA; j_call: TRBJ1-5; v_call: TRBV6-1; cdr3_nt: TGTGCCAGCAGTCGTGCGGGGGGGAGCAATCAGCCCCAGCATTTT; cdr3_aa: CASSRAGGSNQPQHF